Listed below are T cell receptor beta chains from one sample, sequenced in a study of response to subunit inactivated influenza vaccine. TCRdb reprocessed the RT-PCR reads via MiXCR and lists one record per CDR3 protein. The sample comprises about 800,000 distinct CDR3 sequences, about 20% of which are singletons, and about 10% rests with the top ten. The specimen was PBMCs from blood, collected 5 days after vaccination. These receptors originate from a middle-aged man who received an inactivated influenza vaccine. Each CDR3 is given with its conserved first and last residue. The order of the fields is D gene, V gene, J gene, clone size, CDR3 DNA, CDR3 protein. A D gene is named only where the DNA matches it firmly. A row's size may be missing; if present it is once, few, many or a size class.

TRBD2	TRBV3-1	TRBJ2-5	NA	TGTGCCAGCAGCCAAGACGTGGTGGGGGGGAGGACCCAGTACTTC	CASSQDVVGGRTQYF
TRBD1	TRBV20-1	TRBJ2-7	many	TGCAGTGCTAGACCCGGGACAGGGATCGGCGAGCAGTACTTC	CSARPGTGIGEQYF
NA	TRBV11-2	TRBJ2-7	NA	TGTGCCAGCAGCTTCGGGACAACCGGCTTCGAGCAGTACTTC	CASSFGTTGFEQYF
NA	TRBV7-2	TRBJ2-1	few	TGTGCCAGCAGCTTCACCGGGACGGAATCCTACAATGAGCAGTTCTTC	CASSFTGTESYNEQFF
NA	TRBV28	TRBJ2-7	few	TGTGCCAGCAGTTTATTTGGAGTAGGCCCCCTCTCCTACGAGCAGTACTTC	CASSLFGVGPLSYEQYF
NA	TRBV5-6	TRBJ2-1	few	TGTGCCAGCAGCCCCGATCCGACCCACAATGAGCAGTTCTTC	CASSPDPTHNEQFF
NA	TRBV10-3	TRBJ2-1	NA	TGTGCCATCAGTGGGGGGGCCCCGGACTACAATGAGCAGTTCTTC	CAISGGAPDYNEQFF
TRBD1	TRBV20-1	TRBJ1-5	few	TGCAGTGCCGCGCCCGGGACAGCGCGAGTCCAGCCCCAGCATTTT	CSAAPGTARVQPQHF
NA	TRBV5-1	TRBJ2-7	few	TGCGCCAGCAGCATGGGAGCTTCCTACGAGCAGTACTTC	CASSMGASYEQYF
NA	TRBV7-2	TRBJ2-3	NA	TGTGCCAGCAACAACAGGGATCCAGATACGCAGTATTTT	CASNNRDPDTQYF
NA	TRBV20-1	TRBJ2-7	NA	TGCAGTGCTAGAGGTCCCAGGGGCTACGAGCAGTACTTC	CSARGPRGYEQYF
TRBD1	TRBV5-5	TRBJ1-3	few	TGTGCCAGCAGCTGGAGCGGGACAGGGCTGGGAAACACCATATATTTT	CASSWSGTGLGNTIYF
NA	TRBV12-3/TRBV12-4	TRBJ1-5	few	TGTGCCACCTCCGGGACACCCAATCAGCCCCAGCATTTT	CATSGTPNQPQHF
NA	TRBV20-1	TRBJ2-4	few	TGCAGTGCTAGCGTCGGGGTAGCCAAAAACATTCAGTACTTC	CSASVGVAKNIQYF
TRBD2	TRBV29-1	TRBJ2-5	NA	TGCAGTGCTCCGGGACTAGCGGGAGGTACGGCACAGACCCAGTACTTC	CSAPGLAGGTAQTQYF
NA	TRBV28	TRBJ2-3	NA	TGTGCCAGCATCTCAGGGTATACGCAGTATTTT	CASISGYTQYF
NA	TRBV10-2	TRBJ2-3	few	TGCGCCACCCTGAGGGGTCCGGGCACAGATACGCAGTATTTT	CATLRGPGTDTQYF
NA	TRBV12-3/TRBV12-4	TRBJ1-3	NA	TGTGCCAGCAGCGCCCTGGGCCGCTTGTCCGGAAACACCATATATTTT	CASSALGRLSGNTIYF
TRBD2	TRBV6-2/TRBV6-3	TRBJ2-7	few	TGTGCCAGCACCCATCCTAGCGGGAGCAAGTACGAGCAGTACTTC	CASTHPSGSKYEQYF
TRBD1	TRBV20-1	TRBJ2-5	many	TGCAGTGCTAAGGGGGCACTTGAGACCCAGTACTTC	CSAKGALETQYF
NA	TRBV5-1	TRBJ2-3	few	TGCGCCAGCAGGGTACGGGGTGATGCACGGGATACGCAGTATTTT	CASRVRGDARDTQYF
NA	TRBV11-1	TRBJ2-3	NA	TGTGCCAGCAGCTTCCGGGACGGAGCAATACGCAGCACAGATACGCAGTATTTT	CASSFRDGAIRSTDTQYF
TRBD1	TRBV6-2/TRBV6-3	TRBJ1-5	NA	TGTGCCAGCAGAACAAGGGACAGGAGGGGGGATCAGCCCCAGCATTTT	CASRTRDRRGDQPQHF
TRBD2	TRBV30	TRBJ2-3	NA	TGTGCCTGGAGGCTAGCGGGAGCGGGAGATACGCAGTATTTT	CAWRLAGAGDTQYF
NA	TRBV11-2	TRBJ2-7	NA	TGTGCCAGCAGCTCTTGGGTGGGGCGGACCTACGAGCAGTACTTC	CASSSWVGRTYEQYF
NA	TRBV29-1	TRBJ2-3	many	TGCAGCGTTGAACCCGGGTTCGGGGGCACAGATACGCAGTATTTT	CSVEPGFGGTDTQYF
NA	TRBV4-3	TRBJ2-7	NA	TGCGCCAGCAGCCACCAAGGAAGGGGCGAAATACACGAGCAGTACTTC	CASSHQGRGEIHEQYF
NA	TRBV7-2	TRBJ1-2	NA	TGTGCCAGCAGCTTAGGACAGGCTAACTATGGCTACACCTTC	CASSLGQANYGYTF
NA	TRBV11-2	TRBJ2-1	NA	TGTGCCAGCAGCTCCCCTCGGGGGACGCTAAACAATGAGCAGTTCTTC	CASSSPRGTLNNEQFF
TRBD2	TRBV20-1	TRBJ2-1	many	TGCAGTGCTAGAGATGTGGCTAGCGGGGGTCCCTACAATGAGCAGTTCTTC	CSARDVASGGPYNEQFF
NA	TRBV12-3/TRBV12-4	TRBJ2-1	many	TGTGCCAGCAGGTCTGCCAATGAGCAGTTCTTC	CASRSANEQFF
TRBD1	TRBV7-2	TRBJ2-5	few	TGTGCCAGCAGCTTAGACAGGGGGCCGCAAGAGACCCAGTACTTC	CASSLDRGPQETQYF
NA	TRBV12-3/TRBV12-4	TRBJ2-7	NA	TGTGCCAGCAGTTTAAGCCAGTCCTACGAGCAGTACTTC	CASSLSQSYEQYF
NA	TRBV7-2	TRBJ1-1	few	TGTGCCAGCAGCTTGGGTGGTCGGGGGAGGACTGAAGCTTTCTTT	CASSLGGRGRTEAFF
NA	TRBV20-1	TRBJ2-1	many	TGCAGTGCTAGGGGGCACAATGAGCAGTTCTTC	CSARGHNEQFF
NA	TRBV20-1	TRBJ2-1	NA	TGCAGTGCTAGAGATGGAAAGGGGATGTTTGGTCCCGATGAGCAGTTCTTC	CSARDGKGMFGPDEQFF
TRBD2	TRBV20-1	TRBJ2-3	NA	TGCAGTGCTAGACAGAGCGGGAGGAGGGCAGATACGCAGTATTTT	CSARQSGRRADTQYF
NA	TRBV28	TRBJ2-1	NA	TGTGCCAGCAGCCCCGGGACTCCCCCCAATGAGCAGTTCTTC	CASSPGTPPNEQFF
TRBD2	TRBV28	TRBJ2-3	NA	TGTGCCAGCAGGCGTTTGGCCGGGACTAGTTATAAGTCAGATACGCAGTATTTT	CASRRLAGTSYKSDTQYF
TRBD1	TRBV5-1	TRBJ2-3	NA	TGCGCCAGCAGCTTGGTAGGGACAGGGGTAGCGGATACGCAGTATTTT	CASSLVGTGVADTQYF
TRBD2	TRBV7-6	TRBJ2-1	NA	TGTGCCAGCAGCTTAGCGGGGGGGTTTGATGTTCGATCCAATGAGCAGTTCTTC	CASSLAGGFDVRSNEQFF
NA	TRBV18	TRBJ2-7	NA	TGTGCCAGCTCACCAGACCATCTCGAGCAGTACTTC	CASSPDHLEQYF
NA	TRBV10-1	TRBJ2-7	once	TGCGCCAGCAGTGAAGTACGGTATGCGGGCTACGAGCAGTACTTC	CASSEVRYAGYEQYF
TRBD1	TRBV28	TRBJ1-6	NA	TGTGCCAGCAAGAGACCGGGACAGGACCTTTTCCCCCTCCACTTT	CASKRPGQDLFPLHF
NA	TRBV20-1	TRBJ2-2	NA	TGCAGTGCTATGGATAGCGGAGCTAACACCGGGGAGCTGTTTTTT	CSAMDSGANTGELFF
NA	TRBV4-3	TRBJ2-1	NA	TGCGCCAGCAGCCAAGAAGCCAGGAAGAACGCCTACAATGAGCAGTTCTTC	CASSQEARKNAYNEQFF
TRBD2	TRBV4-3	TRBJ2-2	NA	TGCGCCAGCAGCCAAGACGGACTAGCGGATCTGTATGGGGAGCTGTTTTTT	CASSQDGLADLYGELFF
NA	TRBV3-1	TRBJ1-4	NA	TGTGCCAGCAGCCCGTTAAAAGGGGGAACTAATGAAAAACTGTTTTTT	CASSPLKGGTNEKLFF
NA	TRBV20-1	TRBJ1-2	NA	TGCAGTGCTAGAGGAGAGAACTATGGCTACACCTTC	CSARGENYGYTF
NA	TRBV7-2	TRBJ1-4	few	TGTGCCAGCAGCTTAGTAGCCGCAACTAATGAAAAACTGTTTTTT	CASSLVAATNEKLFF
NA	TRBV6-2/TRBV6-3	TRBJ2-7	few	TGTGCCAGCAGTTACCCCGGGACGGACTACGAGCAGTACTTC	CASSYPGTDYEQYF
NA	TRBV7-3	TRBJ2-3	NA	TGTGCCAGCAGACTTAGCGGTGCAGATACGCAGTATTTT	CASRLSGADTQYF
TRBD2	TRBV7-2	TRBJ2-2	few	TGTGCCAGCAGCCTCAGACTAGCGTATGAGAACACCGGGGAGCTGTTTTTT	CASSLRLAYENTGELFF
NA	TRBV20-1	TRBJ2-5	few	TGCAGTGCTAGCGCCCAGGAGACCCAGTACTTC	CSASAQETQYF
TRBD2	TRBV9	TRBJ2-1	few	TGTGCCAGCAGCGGGAAGAGCGGGAGGGGCAATGAGCAGTTCTTC	CASSGKSGRGNEQFF
NA	TRBV3-1	TRBJ2-3	few	TGTGCCAGCAGCAAAGGGCCCCTCGGATCCGATACGCAGTATTTT	CASSKGPLGSDTQYF
NA	TRBV12-3/TRBV12-4	TRBJ2-1	many	TGTGCTAGCAGCTTAGGAGGGGGCAATGAGCAGTTCTTC	CASSLGGGNEQFF
NA	TRBV12-3/TRBV12-4	TRBJ2-3	few	TGTGCCAGCAGACCGAGGACCGCAGTAACAGATACGCAGTATTTT	CASRPRTAVTDTQYF
TRBD2	TRBV6-1	TRBJ2-7	NA	TGTGCCAGCCGGCCGCTTGGAACTAGCGGGACCTACGAGCAGTACTTC	CASRPLGTSGTYEQYF
TRBD2	TRBV29-1	TRBJ2-1	few	TGCAGCGTTGCAGCACACGGGAGGGGGAATGAGCAGTTCTTC	CSVAAHGRGNEQFF